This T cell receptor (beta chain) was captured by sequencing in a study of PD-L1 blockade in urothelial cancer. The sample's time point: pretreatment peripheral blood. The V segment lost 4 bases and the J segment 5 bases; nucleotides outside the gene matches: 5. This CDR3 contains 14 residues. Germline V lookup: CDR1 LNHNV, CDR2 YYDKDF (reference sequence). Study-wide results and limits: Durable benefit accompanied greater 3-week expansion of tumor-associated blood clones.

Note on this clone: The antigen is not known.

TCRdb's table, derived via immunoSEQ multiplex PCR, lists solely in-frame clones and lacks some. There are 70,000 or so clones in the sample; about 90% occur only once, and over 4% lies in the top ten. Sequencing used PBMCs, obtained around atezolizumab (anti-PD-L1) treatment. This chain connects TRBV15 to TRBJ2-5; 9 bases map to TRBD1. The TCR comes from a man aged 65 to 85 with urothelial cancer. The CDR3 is CATSKQGAWETQYF. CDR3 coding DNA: TGTGCCACCAGCAAACAGGGGGCGTGGGAGACCCAGTACTTC.